This T cell receptor (beta chain) stems from a study of T cell repertoires in cytomegalovirus infection. Study as a whole: TCR beta signatures that were public indicated CMV infection and matching HLA type. Study-level points and caveats: Dominating the ex vivo response were HLA-C-restricted CMV-specific TCR beta clonotypes. Public TCR beta family frequency separated CMV-and-HLA carriers, including in an independent cohort.

Notes on this clonotype: Its target is not known.

TCRdb called the reads again in MiXCR, with one record for every CDR3 protein. Of some 300,000 distinct CDR3 sequences listed, 15% to 20% are singletons. The receptor was isolated from a human donor in good health (CMV status not recorded). Some clones in this sample may be carry-over from other donors' samples. Sequenced: PBMCs.

The chain's CDR3 is CASSRPTAGFYEQYF. The CDR3 DNA reads as TGTGCCAGCAGCCGCCCGACGGCGGGGTTCTACGAGCAGTACTTC. The chain combines TRBV6-6 with TRBJ2-7, with a possible D match to TRBD2 (6 bases). V lost 6 bases, J lost 3 bases, and 18 bases lay in between. Germline-derived CDR1 and CDR2 are MNHNY and SVGAGI (reference sequence). This CDR3 region has 15 residues.